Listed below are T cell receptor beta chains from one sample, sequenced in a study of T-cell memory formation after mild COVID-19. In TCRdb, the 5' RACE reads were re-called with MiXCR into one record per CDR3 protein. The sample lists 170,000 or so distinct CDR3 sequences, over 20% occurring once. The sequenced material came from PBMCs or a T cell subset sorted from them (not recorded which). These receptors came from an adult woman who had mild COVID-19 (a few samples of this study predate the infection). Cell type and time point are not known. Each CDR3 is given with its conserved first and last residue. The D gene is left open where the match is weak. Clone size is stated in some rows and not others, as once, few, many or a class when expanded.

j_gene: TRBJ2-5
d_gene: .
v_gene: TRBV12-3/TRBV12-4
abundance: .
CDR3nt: TGTGCCAGCAGTTTAATGCCAGGGCAAGAGACCCAGTACTTC
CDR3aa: CASSLMPGQETQYF

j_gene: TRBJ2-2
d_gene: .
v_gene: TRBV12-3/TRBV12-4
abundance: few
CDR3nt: TGTGCCAGCAGTTACGGGCCAACCGGGGAGCTGTTTTTT
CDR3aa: CASSYGPTGELFF

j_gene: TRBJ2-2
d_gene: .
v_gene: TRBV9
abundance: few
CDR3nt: TGTGCCAGCAGCGCCCGGGGGGAGCTGTTTTTT
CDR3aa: CASSARGELFF

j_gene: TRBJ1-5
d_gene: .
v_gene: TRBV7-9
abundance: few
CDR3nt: TGTGCCAGCAGCTTTCAGGGAGTCAATCAGCCCCAGCATTTT
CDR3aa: CASSFQGVNQPQHF

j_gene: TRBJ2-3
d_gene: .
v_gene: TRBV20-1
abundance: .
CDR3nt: TGCAGTGCTGAGGGGGGAGATACGCAGTATTTT
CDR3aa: CSAEGGDTQYF

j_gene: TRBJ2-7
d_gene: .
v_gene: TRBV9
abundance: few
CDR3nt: TGTGCCAGCAGCGCAAATAAGGGTGGCGGGAAACCCTACGAGCAGTACTTC
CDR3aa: CASSANKGGGKPYEQYF

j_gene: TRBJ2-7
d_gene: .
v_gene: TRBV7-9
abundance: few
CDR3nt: TGTGCCAGCAGCTTAGCCGCTAGCAACTACGAGCAGTACTTC
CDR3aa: CASSLAASNYEQYF

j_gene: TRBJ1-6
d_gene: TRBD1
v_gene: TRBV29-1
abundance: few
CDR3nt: TGCAGCGTCCTGACAGGGAACCTGAATTCACCCCTCCACTTT
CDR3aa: CSVLTGNLNSPLHF

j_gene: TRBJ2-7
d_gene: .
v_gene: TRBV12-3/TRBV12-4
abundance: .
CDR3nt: TGTGCCAGCAGTTTCCCAGCCCTAGGCTCCTACGAGCAGTACTTC
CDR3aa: CASSFPALGSYEQYF

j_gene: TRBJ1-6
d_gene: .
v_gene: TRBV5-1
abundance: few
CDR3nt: TGCGCCAGCAGCTTCCGTTGGGAGGGGAGGGATTCACCCCTCCACTTT
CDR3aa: CASSFRWEGRDSPLHF

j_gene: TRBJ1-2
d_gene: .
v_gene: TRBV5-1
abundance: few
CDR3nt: TGCGCCAGCAGCGCTCCAGAAACGCCCTACCTGTCTGGCTACACCTTC
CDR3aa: CASSAPETPYLSGYTF

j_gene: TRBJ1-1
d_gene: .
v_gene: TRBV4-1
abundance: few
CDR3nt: TGCGACAGCAGCCAAGATGTGGACAGTTACAACACTGAAGCTTTCTTT
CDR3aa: CDSSQDVDSYNTEAFF

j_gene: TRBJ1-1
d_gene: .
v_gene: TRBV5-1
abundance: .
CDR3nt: TGCGCCAGCAGCGTACGTCTTGGGGCAAACACTGAAGCTTTCTTT
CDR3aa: CASSVRLGANTEAFF

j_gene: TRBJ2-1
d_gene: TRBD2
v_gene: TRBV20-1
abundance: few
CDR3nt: TGCAGTGCTAAGGTAGCGGGGGTCAATGAGCAGTTCTTC
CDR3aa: CSAKVAGVNEQFF

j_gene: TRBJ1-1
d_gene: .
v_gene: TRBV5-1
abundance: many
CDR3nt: TGCGCCAGCAGCTTGTTAGGGGACACTGAAGCTTTCTTT
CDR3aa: CASSLLGDTEAFF

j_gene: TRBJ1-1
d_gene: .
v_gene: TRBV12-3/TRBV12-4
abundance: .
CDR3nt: TGTGCCAGCAGTCTGACAGTCGGGAACACTGAAGCTTTCTTT
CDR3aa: CASSLTVGNTEAFF

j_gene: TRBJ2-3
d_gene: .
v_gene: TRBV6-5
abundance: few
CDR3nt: TGTGCCAGCAGGACTGGATGGCGGGAAGCCACAGATACGCAGTATTTT
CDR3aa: CASRTGWREATDTQYF